This T cell receptor beta chain came from a study of blood T cell repertoires in COVID-19. Study at large: Acute-phase and convalescent COVID-19 samples originated in the United States, Italy and Spain. Sources were T cells, B-cell-depleted T cells, or PBMCs; the material itself was cDNA or gDNA.

Seattle cases were enrolled at active infection and followed longitudinally. Trimming took 8 bases from V and 4 from J, leaving 14 bases between them. The V gene's germline CDR1 is LNHDA and CDR2 SQIVND (reference sequence). CDR3 length: 13 amino acids. Repertoires were generated with immunoSEQ multiplex PCR, while TCRdb's copy carries only in-frame clones and drops some. The sample lists roughly 300,000 clones, approximately 87% occurring once. The origin of this receptor is a young woman with COVID-19, enrolled during active disease. Input material: peripheral blood. The V call is TRBV19, the J call TRBJ1-1; a weak D match, TRBD1 (6 bases). This CDR3 is CASDPGASTEAFF. The CDR3 DNA is TGTGCCAGTGATCCAGGGGCCAGCACTGAAGCTTTCTTT.